One sample yielded the 7 T cell receptor beta chains listed below, sequenced in a study of blood T cell repertoires in COVID-19. Assay used: immunoSEQ multiplex PCR; TCRdb lists only in-frame clones, some missing. The table includes 150,000 to 180,000 clones, about four fifths detected once. The sequenced material came from peripheral blood. The source is a woman aged 60-70 years with acute or convalescent COVID-19.

The chain is built from TRBV6-1 and TRBJ2-3; 8 bases match TRBD2. This CDR3 has 16 residues. V was pared by 2 bases and J by 5 bases, with 9 bases of the junction left unmatched. Germline V gene data show CDR1 as MNHNS and CDR2 as SASEGT. CDR3 sequence reads: CASSETLAAPRDTQYF. CDR3 bases: TGTGCCAGCAGTGAAACACTAGCGGCACCAAGAGATACGCAGTATTTT.

The rearrangement joins TRBV29-1 to TRBJ1-2; 12 nucleotides agree with TRBD1. The germline V gene has CDR1 SQVTM and CDR2 ANQGSEA. CDR3 length: 14 amino acids. The V segment lost 3 bases and the J segment 4 bases; nucleotides outside the gene matches: 3. CDR3: CSVEGTGGSYGYTF. In nucleotides, the CDR3 is TGCAGCGTTGAGGGGACAGGGGGCTCCTATGGCTACACCTTC.

This clone has just one count. J is TRBJ2-1 and V is TRBV9; the match to TRBD2 covers 10 bases. The CDR3 sequence is 15 residues long. Germline lookup yields CDR1 SGDLS and CDR2 YYNGEE. J was trimmed by 2 bases and V by 3 bases; bases with no gene match: 2. The CDR3 spells CASSGGLAAYNEQFF. The DNA of the CDR3 is TGTGCCAGCAGCGGCGGACTAGCGGCCTACAATGAGCAGTTCTTC.

V and J are TRBV2 and TRBJ2-1, with a tentative D call TRBD2 (7 bases). Germline CDR1 SNHLY, CDR2 FYNNEI. V was clipped by 6 bases and J by 2 bases, with 17 bases between them. This CDR3 region has 16 residues. The CDR3 here is CASRRGAHPTYNEQFF. In DNA, the CDR3 is TGTGCCAGCAGACGGGGGGCGCACCCAACCTACAATGAGCAGTTCTTC.

The chain is built from TRBV7-9 and TRBJ1-6, with TRBD1 as a possible D gene (6 bases). Deletions cut 1 base from V and 6 bases from J, with 7 bases between. Germline V gives CDR1 SEHNR, CDR2 FQNEAQ (reference sequence). The CDR3 spans 14 residues. CDR3 sequence: CASSLEQGNSPLHF. The CDR3 DNA reads as TGTGCCAGCAGCTTAGAACAGGGTAATTCACCCCTCCACTTT.

This rearrangement joins TRBV7-8 to TRBJ1-3; 7 nucleotides match TRBD1. Trimming at V came to 5 bases and at J to 0 bases, leaving 7 bases not matched to a gene. Germline lookup yields CDR1 SGHVS and CDR2 FQNEAQ. The CDR3 is 16 residues long. Written as DNA, the CDR3 is TGTGCCAGCAGCAGTACAGGGGTCTTCTCTGGAAACACCATATATTTT. This codes for CASSSTGVFSGNTIYF. Together with reference TRBV7-8 and TRBJ1-3, the CDR3 gives the full variable domain: GAGVSQSPRYKVAKRGQDVALRCDPISGHVSLFWYQQALGQGPEFLTYFQNEAQLDKSGLPSDRFFAERPEGSVSTLKIQRTQQEDSAVYLCASSSTGVFSGNTIYFGEGSWLTVV.

The rearrangement uses TRBV2 and TRBJ2-2; tentative D call: TRBD1 (6 bases). V was pared by 3 bases and J by 1 base, with 9 bases between. The germline CDR1 and CDR2 sequences are SNHLY and FYNNEI. There are 15 residues in the CDR3. The CDR3 sequence: CASSDQGKNTGELFF. In DNA form, the CDR3 reads TGTGCCAGCAGTGATCAGGGGAAGAACACCGGGGAGCTGTTTTTT. Based on the CDR3 plus reference TRBV2 and TRBJ2-2, the full variable domain is EPEVTQTPSHQVTQMGQEVILRCVPISNHLYFYWYRQILGQKVEFLVSFYNNEISEKSEIFDDQFSVERPDGSNFTLKIRSTKLEDSAMYFCASSDQGKNTGELFFGEGSRLTVL.